The entry below describes one TCR beta chain. Its antigen is unidentified. The data belong to a study of cytomegalovirus exposure and HLA in healthy donors. Whole-study findings and limits: The listing of 150 or so TCR beta chains classed them as cytomegalovirus-associated. Several V segments, TRBV6-2 and TRBV6-3 among them, could not be told apart and were dropped.

The CDR3 consists of 14 residues. With V trimmed by 4 bases and J by 5 bases, 4 bases remained unmatched. Germline CDR1 and CDR2: LNHDA and SQIVND (reference sequence). It was with 60 Vbeta and 13 Jbeta primers that the PCR ran. TCRdb's table, derived via immunoSEQ multiplex PCR, lists solely in-frame clones and lacks some. The sample includes more than 100,000 clones, more than 60% of them seen just once. This chain joins TRBV19 and TRBJ2-1, with 8 positions matching TRBD1. What was sequenced was PBMCs. This receptor was identified in a woman aged 40-49 years in good health and CMV-seropositive. This chain's CDR3 is CASSRQGTHNEQFF. In nucleotides, the CDR3 is TGTGCCAGTAGTAGACAGGGGACTCACAATGAGCAGTTCTTC.